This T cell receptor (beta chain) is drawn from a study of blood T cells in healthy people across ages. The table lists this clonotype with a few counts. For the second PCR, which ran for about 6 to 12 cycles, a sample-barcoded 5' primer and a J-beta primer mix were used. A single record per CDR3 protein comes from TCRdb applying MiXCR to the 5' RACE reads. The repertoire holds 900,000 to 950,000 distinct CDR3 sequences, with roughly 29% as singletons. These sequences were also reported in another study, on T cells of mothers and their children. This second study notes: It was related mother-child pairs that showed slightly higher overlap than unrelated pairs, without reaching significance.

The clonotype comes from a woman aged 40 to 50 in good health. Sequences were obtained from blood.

CDR3 region: CSARIAGGAKETQYF. The CDR3 coding sequence is TGCAGTGCTAGGATAGCGGGGGGGGCCAAGGAGACCCAGTACTTC. V usage is TRBV20-1 and J usage is TRBJ2-5, with 11 bases aligning to TRBD2. Trimming cost V 3 bases and J 5 bases; bases outside gene matches: 8. Germline CDR1 and CDR2: DFQATT and SNEGSKA (reference sequence). The CDR3 runs 15 residues.